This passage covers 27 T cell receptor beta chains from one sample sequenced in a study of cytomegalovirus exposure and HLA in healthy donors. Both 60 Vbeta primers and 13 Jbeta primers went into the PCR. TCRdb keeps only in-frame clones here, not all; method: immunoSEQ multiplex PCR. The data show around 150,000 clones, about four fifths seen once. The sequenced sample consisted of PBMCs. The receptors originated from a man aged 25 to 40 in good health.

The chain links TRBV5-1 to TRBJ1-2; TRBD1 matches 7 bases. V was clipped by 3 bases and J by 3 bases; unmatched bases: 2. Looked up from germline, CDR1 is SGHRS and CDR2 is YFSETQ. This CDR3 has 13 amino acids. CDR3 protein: CASSSGQDYGYTF. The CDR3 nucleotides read TGCGCCAGCAGCTCAGGACAGGACTATGGCTACACCTTC.

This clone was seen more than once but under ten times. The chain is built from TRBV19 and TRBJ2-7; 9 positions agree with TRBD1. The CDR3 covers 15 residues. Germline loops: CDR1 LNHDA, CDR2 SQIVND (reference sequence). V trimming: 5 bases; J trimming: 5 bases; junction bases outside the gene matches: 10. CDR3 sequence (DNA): TGTGCCAGTAGTCGTACACAGGGGGCTTTGAACGAGCAGTACTTC. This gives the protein CASSRTQGALNEQYF.

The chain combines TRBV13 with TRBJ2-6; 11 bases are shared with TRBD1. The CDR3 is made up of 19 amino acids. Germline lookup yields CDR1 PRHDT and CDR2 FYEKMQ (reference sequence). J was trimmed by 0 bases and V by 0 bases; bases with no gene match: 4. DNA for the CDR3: TGTGCCAGCAGCTTAGGGGGGACAGGGGGTTTCTCTGGGGCCAACGTCCTGACTTTC. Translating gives CASSLGGTGGFSGANVLTF.

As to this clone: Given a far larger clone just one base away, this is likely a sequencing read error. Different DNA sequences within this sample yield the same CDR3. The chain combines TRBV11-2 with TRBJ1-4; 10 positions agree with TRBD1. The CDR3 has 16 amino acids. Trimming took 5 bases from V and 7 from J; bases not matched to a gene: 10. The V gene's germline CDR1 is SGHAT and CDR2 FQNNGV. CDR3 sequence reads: CASSQDLGTGVEKLFF. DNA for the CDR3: TGTGCCAGCAGCCAAGATCTTGGGACAGGGGTTGAAAAACTGTTTTTT.

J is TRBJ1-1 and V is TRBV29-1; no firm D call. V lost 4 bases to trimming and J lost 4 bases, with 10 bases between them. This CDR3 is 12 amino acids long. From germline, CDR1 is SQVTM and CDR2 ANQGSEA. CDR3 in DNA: TGCAGCGTTGTAATTGGAGGCACTGAAGCTTTCTTT. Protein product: CSVVIGGTEAFF. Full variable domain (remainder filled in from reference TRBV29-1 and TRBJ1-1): SAVISQKPSRDICQRGTSLTIQCQVDSQVTMMFWYRQQPGQSLTLIATANQGSEATYESGFVIDKFPISRPNLTFSTLTVSNMSPEDSSIYLCSVVIGGTEAFFGQGTRLTVV.

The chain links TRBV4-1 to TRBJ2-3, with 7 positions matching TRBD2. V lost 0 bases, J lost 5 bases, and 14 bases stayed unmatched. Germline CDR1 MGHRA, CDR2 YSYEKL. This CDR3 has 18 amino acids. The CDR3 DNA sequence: TGCGCCAGCAGCCAAGAAGCGGGGACCATCTCCGGAGGAGATACGCAGTATTTT. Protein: CASSQEAGTISGGDTQYF.

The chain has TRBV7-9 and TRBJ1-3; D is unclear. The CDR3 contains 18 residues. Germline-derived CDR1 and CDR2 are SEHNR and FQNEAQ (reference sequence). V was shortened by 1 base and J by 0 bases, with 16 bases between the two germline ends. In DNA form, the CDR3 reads TGTGCCAGCAGCTTAGGGGTTGGAGGGCACCACTCTGGAAACACCATATATTTT. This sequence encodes CASSLGVGGHHSGNTIYF.

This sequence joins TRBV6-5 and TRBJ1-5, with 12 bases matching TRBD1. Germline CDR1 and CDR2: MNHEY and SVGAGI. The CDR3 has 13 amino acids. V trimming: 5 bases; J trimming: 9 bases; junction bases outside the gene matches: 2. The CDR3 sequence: CASSRDRGRPQHF. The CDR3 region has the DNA TGTGCCAGCAGTCGGGACAGGGGGCGGCCCCAGCATTTT.

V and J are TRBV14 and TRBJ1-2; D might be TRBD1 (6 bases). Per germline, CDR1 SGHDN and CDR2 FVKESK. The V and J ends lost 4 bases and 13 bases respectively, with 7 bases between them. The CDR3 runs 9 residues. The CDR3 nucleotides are TGTGCCAGCAGCCGGGGGCTCACCTTC. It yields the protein CASSRGLTF.

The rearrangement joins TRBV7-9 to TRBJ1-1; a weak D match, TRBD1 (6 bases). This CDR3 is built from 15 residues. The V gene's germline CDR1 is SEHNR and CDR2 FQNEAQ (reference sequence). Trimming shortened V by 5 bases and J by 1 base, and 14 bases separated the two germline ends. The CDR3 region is CASSPQGQSNTEAFF. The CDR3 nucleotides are TGTGCCAGCAGCCCCCAAGGACAGTCGAACACTGAAGCTTTCTTT.

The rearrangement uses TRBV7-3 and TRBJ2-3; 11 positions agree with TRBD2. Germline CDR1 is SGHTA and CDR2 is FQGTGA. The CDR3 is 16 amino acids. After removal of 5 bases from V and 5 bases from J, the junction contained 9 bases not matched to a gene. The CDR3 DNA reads TGTGCCAGCAGCCCCACCTTAGCGGGAGGGATAGATACGCAGTATTTT. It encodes CASSPTLAGGIDTQYF.

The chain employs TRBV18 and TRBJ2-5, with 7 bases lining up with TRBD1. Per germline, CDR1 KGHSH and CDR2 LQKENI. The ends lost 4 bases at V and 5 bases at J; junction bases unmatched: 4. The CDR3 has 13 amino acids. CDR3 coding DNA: TGTGCCAGCTCACACACAGGGGTCGAGACCCAGTACTTC. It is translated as CASSHTGVETQYF.

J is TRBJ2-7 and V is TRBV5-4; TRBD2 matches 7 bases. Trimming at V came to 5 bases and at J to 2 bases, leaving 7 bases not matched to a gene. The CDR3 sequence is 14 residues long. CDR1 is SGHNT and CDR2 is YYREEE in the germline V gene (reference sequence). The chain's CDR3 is CASRRGGSPYEQYF. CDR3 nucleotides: TGTGCCAGCAGGCGGGGCGGGAGCCCCTACGAGCAGTACTTC.

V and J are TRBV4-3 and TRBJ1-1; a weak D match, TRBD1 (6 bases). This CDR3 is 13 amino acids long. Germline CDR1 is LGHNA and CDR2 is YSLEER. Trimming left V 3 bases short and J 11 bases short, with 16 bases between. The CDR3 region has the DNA TGCGCCAGCAGCCAGGGAAGGGGGGGTATGGCTTTCTTT. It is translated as CASSQGRGGMAFF.

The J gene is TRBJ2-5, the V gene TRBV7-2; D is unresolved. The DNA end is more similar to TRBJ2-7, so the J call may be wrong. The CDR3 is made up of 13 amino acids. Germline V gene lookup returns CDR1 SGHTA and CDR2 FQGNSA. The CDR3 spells CASSLEPGLEQYF. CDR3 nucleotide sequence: TGTGCCAGCAGCTTAGAGCCCGGTCTCGAGCAGTACTTC.

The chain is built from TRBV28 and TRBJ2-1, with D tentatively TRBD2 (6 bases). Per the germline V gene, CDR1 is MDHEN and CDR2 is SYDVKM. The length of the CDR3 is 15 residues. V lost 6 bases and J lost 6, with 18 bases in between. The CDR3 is CASSPGAAGRNEQFF. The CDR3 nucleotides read TGTGCCAGCAGCCCCGGGGCCGCGGGGCGCAATGAGCAGTTCTTC.

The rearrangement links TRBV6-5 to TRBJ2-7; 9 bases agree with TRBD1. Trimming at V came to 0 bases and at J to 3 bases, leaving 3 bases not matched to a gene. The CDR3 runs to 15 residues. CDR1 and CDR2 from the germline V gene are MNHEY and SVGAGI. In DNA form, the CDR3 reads TGTGCCAGCAGTTACTCGACGACAGGGGGCTACGAGCAGTACTTC. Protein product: CASSYSTTGGYEQYF.

The CDR3 DNA reads as TGTGCCAGCAGCTTAACCGGGGGTAGCAATCAGCCCCAGCATTTT. Translating gives CASSLTGGSNQPQHF. This sequence joins TRBV5-6 and TRBJ1-5; perhaps TRBD1 as D (5 bases). Deletions cut 2 bases from V and 0 bases from J, with 9 bases between. CDR1 and CDR2 (germline): SGHDT, YYEEEE. There are 15 residues in the CDR3. Using reference TRBV5-6 and TRBJ1-5 for the parts outside the CDR3, the full variable domain is DAGVTQSPTHLIKTRGQQVTLRCSPKSGHDTVSWYQQALGQGPQFIFQYYEEEERQRGNFPDRFSGHQFPNYSSELNVNALLLGDSALYLCASSLTGGSNQPQHFGDGTRLSIL.

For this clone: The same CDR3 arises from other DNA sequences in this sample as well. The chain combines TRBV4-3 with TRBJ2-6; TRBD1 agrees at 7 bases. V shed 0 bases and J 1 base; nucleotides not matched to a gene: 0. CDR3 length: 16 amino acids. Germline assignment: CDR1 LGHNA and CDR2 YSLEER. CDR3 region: CASSQETGSGANVLTF. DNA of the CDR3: TGCGCCAGCAGCCAAGAGACAGGGTCTGGGGCCAACGTCCTGACTTTC.

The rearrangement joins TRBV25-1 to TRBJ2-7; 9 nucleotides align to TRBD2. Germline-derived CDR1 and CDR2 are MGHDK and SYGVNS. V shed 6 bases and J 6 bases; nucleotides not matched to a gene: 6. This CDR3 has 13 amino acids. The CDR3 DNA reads TGTGCCAGCAGCTCGGGACTAGCCTCCGAGCAGTACTTC. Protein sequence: CASSSGLASEQYF.

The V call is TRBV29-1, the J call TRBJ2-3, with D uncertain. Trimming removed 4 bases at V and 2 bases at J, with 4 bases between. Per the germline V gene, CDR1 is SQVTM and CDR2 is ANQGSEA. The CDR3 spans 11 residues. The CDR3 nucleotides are TGCAGCGTTGCCAACACAGATACGCAGTATTTT. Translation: CSVANTDTQYF.

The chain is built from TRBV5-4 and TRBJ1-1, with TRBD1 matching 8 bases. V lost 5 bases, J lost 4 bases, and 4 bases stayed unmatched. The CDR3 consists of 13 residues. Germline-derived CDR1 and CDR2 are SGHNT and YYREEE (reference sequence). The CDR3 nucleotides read TGTGCCAGCAGTCCTGACAGGGGCACTGAAGCTTTCTTT. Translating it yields CASSPDRGTEAFF.

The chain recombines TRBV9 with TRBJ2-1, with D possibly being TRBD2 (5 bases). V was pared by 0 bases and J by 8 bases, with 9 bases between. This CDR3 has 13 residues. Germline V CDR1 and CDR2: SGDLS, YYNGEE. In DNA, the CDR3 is TGTGCCAGCAGCGTAGGGACTCCTCATGAGCAGTTCTTC. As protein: CASSVGTPHEQFF.

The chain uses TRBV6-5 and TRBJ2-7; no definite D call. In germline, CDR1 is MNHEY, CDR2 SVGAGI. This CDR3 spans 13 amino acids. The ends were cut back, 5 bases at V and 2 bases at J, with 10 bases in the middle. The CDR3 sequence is CASSDRHPYEQYF. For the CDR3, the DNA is TGTGCCAGCAGTGACCGACATCCCTACGAGCAGTACTTC.

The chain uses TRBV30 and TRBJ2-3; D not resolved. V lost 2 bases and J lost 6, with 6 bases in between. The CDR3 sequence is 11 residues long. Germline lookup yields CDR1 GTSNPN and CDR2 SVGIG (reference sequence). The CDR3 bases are TGTGCCTGGAGTAGCCGGGATACGCAGTATTTT. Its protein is CAWSSRDTQYF.

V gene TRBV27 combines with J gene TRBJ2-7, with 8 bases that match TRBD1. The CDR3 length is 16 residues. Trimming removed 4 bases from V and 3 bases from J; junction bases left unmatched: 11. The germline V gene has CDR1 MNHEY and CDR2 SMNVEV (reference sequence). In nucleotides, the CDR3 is TGTGCCAGCAGTTCTCCAGACAGGGGCCTCCACTACGAGCAGTACTTC. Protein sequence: CASSSPDRGLHYEQYF.

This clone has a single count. The chain's CDR3 is CASSGGGRREAFF. CDR3 DNA sequence: TGTGCCAGCAGCGGGGGGGGGCGCCGTGAAGCTTTCTTT. V usage is TRBV7-9 and J usage is TRBJ1-1; tentative D call: TRBD1 (6 bases). Trimming removed 5 bases from V and 7 bases from J, with 14 bases in between. Germline-derived CDR1 and CDR2 are SEHNR and FQNEAQ (reference sequence). This CDR3 contains 13 residues.